Given below is one TCR beta chain in context. A junction end diverges from the germline sequence, so it may reflect a read error. Germline V gene data show CDR1 as KGHSH and CDR2 as LQKENI. The CDR3 extends over 13 amino acids. This sample is drawn from a study of cytotoxic CD8 clonotypes in ibrutinib-treated CLL. Assay used: immunoSEQ multiplex PCR; TCRdb lists only in-frame clones, some missing. The data show roughly 40,000 clones, roughly 65% seen once. The specimen comprised PBMCs, sampled at disease progression, from a patient treated with ibrutinib. This chain joins TRBV18 and TRBJ1-1; D remains unclear. The sequence was obtained from a human donor with chronic lymphocytic leukemia. DNA for the CDR3: TGTGCCAGCTCACCTTTCTCAGAGGGCCAAGAGCTCTTT. This encodes CASSPFSEGQELF.